Listed here is a single TCR beta chain. Its cognate antigen has yet to be identified. Base qualities are not recorded, but no much larger clone differs from it by a single base. Each collaborating institution followed its own protocols to collect whole blood in K2EDTA tubes. Collaborator samples were shipped for TCRbeta analysis as frozen whole blood, isolated PBMCs, or DNA extracted from either sample type. The data belong to a study of blood T cell repertoires in COVID-19 (dated by TCRdb to 2018 to 2021). A note on the overall study: Samples covering the acute and convalescent phases of COVID-19 were provided by collaborators in the United States, Italy and Spain. The prospective study material was composed of cDNA or gDNA derived from T cells, B-cell-depleted T cells, or PBMCs. Deeply sampled blood TCRbeta repertoires from subjects exposed to, actively infected with, or recovered from COVID-19 were included in the dataset. A freely available public database, intended as a resource for researchers studying the immune response to SARS-CoV-2, is where the repertoires were released. The samples were drawn from two sources: the first 160 participants of the ongoing ImmuneRACE study, and 1,200 or so subjects contributed by 6 global collaborators. The sample metadata nearly always contained a de-identified subject ID, COVID-19 status, age in years and sex. Where available, HLA class I and class II types were taken from metadata supplied by the sample provider and were not determined by assay-based typing.

Broad study findings and their caveats: How much clinical and demographic metadata was included differed by source and by participant, and the metadata was provided uncurated.

The immunoSEQ Assay, a bias-controlled multiplex PCR, was used to amplify TCRbeta CDR3 regions from genomic DNA. The original methods were these. Within the assay, amplification of reference gene primers was used to estimate how many nucleated cells each sample contained. To quantify the absolute abundance of each unique TCRbeta CDR3 rearrangement, sequence reads were collapsed and filtered. Productive Simpson clonality was computed per sample as the square root of Simpson's diversity index over productive rearrangements. What TCRdb holds here is the immuneACCESS table cut down to in-frame rearrangements. Part of the clones is not present; checked against another copy, under half of the missing clones reflect an unresolved V gene, and the others are unexplained. The V and J calls and clone size were taken over from that table, and D and trimming were inferred from the DNA. Within this sample are about 150,000 clones, with more than 65% of them counted one time only. Roughly 8.9% of the sample is taken by the ten largest.

At the junction V is shortened by 6 bases and J by 2 bases; bases outside the gene matches: 5. The CDR3 runs 14 residues from the cysteine to the phenylalanine. The DNA shown is the 42-base CDR3, in frame from base 1. The germline V gene specifies ENHRY as CDR1 and SYGVKD as CDR2. Recombination joined TRBV10-3 with TRBJ2-7; TRBD1 matches 9 bases in the middle. This receptor was taken from a woman between 50 and 59 years old with acute or convalescent COVID-19. The sequencing sample was made of peripheral blood. The CDR3 protein sequence reads: CAISPGQGTYEQYF. In nucleotide form, the sequence is TGTGCCATCAGCCCGGGACAGGGAACCTACGAGCAGTACTTC.